This T cell receptor beta chain was identified in a study of T cells in Graves' hyperthyroidism and ophthalmopathy. Study results and limitations: Most thyroid-expanded clonotypes above 0.001 were also found in blood.

The CDR3 contains 15 residues. V lost 0 bases to trimming and J lost 6 bases, with 15 bases between them. Germline lookup yields CDR1 DFQATT and CDR2 SNEGSKA (reference sequence). Concerning this clonotype itself: Its matching antigen is unknown.

Amplification of TCR beta CDR3 regions used RNA as the template. TCR CDR3 regions were first amplified by RT-PCR with HTBI primers. TCRdb processed the multiplex PCR reads anew with MiXCR; each CDR3 protein has one entry. The data hold approximately 430,000 distinct CDR3 sequences, with 15% to 19% observed a single time. The sequencing sample was made of blood. The chain has TRBV20-1 and TRBJ1-5; weak D call: TRBD1 (6 bases). The sequence was collected from a woman between 18 and 30 years old with Graves' hyperthyroidism. The CDR3, as DNA: TGCAGTGCTAGAGATCTCGGGGGGGCCGGTCAGCCCCAGCATTTT. This encodes CSARDLGGAGQPQHF.